This TCR beta chain emerged from a study of monozygotic twins with inflammatory bowel disease. Reprocessing the 5' RACE reads, TCRdb reports a single entry for every CDR3 protein and omits DNA. Its listing shows under 150,000 distinct CDR3 sequences. The CDR3 loop spans 14 amino acids. Looked up from germline, CDR1 is SGHRS and CDR2 is YFSETQ. Findings and limits, study-wide: Lower TCRbeta diversity (inverse Simpson) was seen in IBD patients than in healthy co-twins.

Worth noting for this clonotype: What it recognizes is unknown.

The genes are TRBV5-1 and TRBJ2-2; the D gene TCRdb calls, TRBD1, cannot be checked with no DNA. Sequencing was carried out using blood. The sequence came from a human donor with ulcerative colitis or Crohn's disease, or a healthy co-twin of an affected twin (not recorded which). CDR3 loop: CASSPGQHTGELFF.